The next 27 T cell receptor beta chains were all read from a single sample in a study of blood T cell repertoires in COVID-19. Repertoires were generated with immunoSEQ multiplex PCR, while TCRdb's copy carries only in-frame clones and drops some. The table has around 700,000 clones, approximately 90% seen once. The specimen was peripheral blood. These receptors were obtained from a young woman with acute or convalescent COVID-19.

The rearrangement joins TRBV5-6 to TRBJ1-3; 9 bases match TRBD1. With 4 bases clipped from V and 14 bases from J, the junction kept 4 bases outside the gene matches. This CDR3 has 11 residues. Germline assignment: CDR1 SGHDT and CDR2 YYEEEE. For the CDR3, the DNA is TGTGCCAGCAGCCCGGACAGGGGCGTATATTTT. It is translated as CASSPDRGVYF.

This clone was observed once. The J gene is TRBJ2-1, the V gene TRBV29-1; D gene uncertain. The ends were cut back, 5 bases at V and 0 bases at J, with 11 bases in the middle. The CDR3 is made up of 14 amino acids. Germline V gene data show CDR1 as SQVTM and CDR2 as ANQGSEA. For the CDR3, the DNA is TGCAGCGTTAGTTCCCTCAGCTCCTACAATGAGCAGTTCTTC. As protein: CSVSSLSSYNEQFF.

This clone was recorded a few times. Other DNA sequences in the same sample also yield this CDR3. This rearrangement joins TRBV12-3 or TRBV12-4 to TRBJ1-2; D might be TRBD1 (5 bases). The V end lost 3 bases, the J end lost 6 bases, and 8 bases lay between the germline ends. The CDR3 is 12 amino acids. The CDR3 DNA sequence: TGTGCCAGCAGTTTTGGAGGGGATGGCTACACCTTC. Translation gives CASSFGGDGYTF.

The rearrangement uses TRBV27 and TRBJ1-5; TRBD1 aligns across 11 bases. The V gene end was trimmed by 3 bases and the J gene end by 6 bases; junction bases not matched to a gene: 7. CDR1 and CDR2 (germline): MNHEY, SMNVEV (reference sequence). The CDR3 length is 16 residues. The CDR3 DNA is TGTGCCAGCAGTTTGATTGGACAGGGGGCGGGTCAGCCCCAGCATTTT. Encoded protein: CASSLIGQGAGQPQHF.

This clone is a singleton in its sample. This chain uses TRBV4-3 with TRBJ2-5, with TRBD1 matching 7 bases. J was trimmed by 0 bases and V by 2 bases; bases with no gene match: 3. The CDR3 length is 15 residues. Germline lookup yields CDR1 LGHNA and CDR2 YSLEER. The chain's CDR3 is CASSQLTGDQETQYF. The CDR3 nucleotides are TGCGCCAGCAGCCAACTTACAGGGGACCAAGAGACCCAGTACTTC.

CDR3 protein: CASSVGTGRPGSPLHF. The CDR3 DNA reads as TGTGCCAGCAGCGTCGGGACAGGCCGGCCGGGATCACCCCTCCACTTT. The chain joins TRBV9 to TRBJ1-6; TRBD1 matches at 8 bases. CDR1 is SGDLS, CDR2 YYNGEE, per germline. Trimming removed 2 bases from V and 10 bases from J; junction bases left unmatched: 11. This CDR3 is 16 amino acids long.

The chain joins TRBV7-3 to TRBJ2-1, with TRBD1 matching over 7 bases. CDR1 and CDR2 (germline): SGHTA, FQGTGA. The J segment lost 8 bases and the V segment lost 11 bases, leaving 9 bases of the junction unmatched. CDR3 length equals 12 residues. The CDR3 protein is CASSTGFDEQFF. The CDR3 DNA reads as TGTGCCTCGTCGACAGGGTTCGATGAGCAGTTCTTC.

The chain employs TRBV21-1 and TRBJ2-1; the table's D call, TRBD1, was not checked against the DNA. TRBV21-1 is recorded as a pseudogene. CDR3 length: 17 amino acids. The CDR3 loop reads CASSKENKGWTYNEQFF. The DNA of the CDR3 is TGTGCCAGCAGCAAAGAAAATAAGGGGTGGACCTACAATGAGCAGTTCTTC.

The chain carries TRBV4-1 and TRBJ1-5, with D possibly being TRBD1 (5 bases). V was clipped by 5 bases and J by 9 bases, with 20 bases between them. Germline V CDR1 and CDR2: MGHRA, YSYEKL. The CDR3 length is 15 residues. CDR3: CASSSLWGVQGPQHF. The CDR3 region has the DNA TGCGCCAGCAGCTCCCTCTGGGGGGTTCAGGGGCCCCAGCATTTT.

The rearrangement uses TRBV3-1 (or the pseudogene TRBV3-2) and TRBJ1-2, with 8 bases aligning to TRBD1. The V segment lost 4 bases and the J segment 3 bases; nucleotides outside the gene matches: 10. This CDR3 region has 16 residues. Looked up from germline, CDR1 is LGHDT and CDR2 is YNNKEL (reference sequence). In DNA, the CDR3 is TGTGCCAGCAGCCGACGGACCCCGGGACAGGACTATGGCTACACCTTC. It encodes CASSRRTPGQDYGYTF.

The chain is built from TRBV19 and TRBJ1-6; the D gene is possibly TRBD1 (6 bases). The germline V and J ends were trimmed by 3 bases and 15 bases, with 15 bases remaining between them. Germline-derived CDR1 and CDR2 are LNHDA and SQIVND (reference sequence). The CDR3 consists of 13 residues. As DNA, the CDR3 is TGTGCCAGTAGTATCAATCAGAGGGGGATCCTCCACTTT. It codes for CASSINQRGILHF.

J is TRBJ1-5 and V is TRBV12-3 or TRBV12-4, with D uncertain. Trimming cost V 3 bases and J 5 bases, with 8 bases left between them. The CDR3 totals 13 residues. CDR3 protein: CASSLLVHQPQHF. The CDR3 DNA sequence: TGTGCCAGCAGTTTGTTAGTACATCAGCCCCAGCATTTT.

CDR3 coding DNA: TGTGCCAGCGGGCTAGCGGGGGGATCTAGGGGCACCGGGGAGCTGTTTTTT. Protein: CASGLAGGSRGTGELFF. The chain couples TRBV2 to TRBJ2-2, with 11 bases matching TRBD2. The CDR3 loop spans 17 amino acids. The germline V gene encodes CDR1 SNHLY and CDR2 FYNNEI. J lost 4 bases, V lost 8 bases, and 12 bases had no gene match.

The chain is built from TRBV7-9 and TRBJ2-1; the D gene is possibly TRBD2 (5 bases). CDR1 is SEHNR and CDR2 is FQNEAQ in the germline V gene (reference sequence). V shed 0 bases and J shed 7 bases, with 16 bases lying between them. This CDR3 is 16 amino acids long. This CDR3 is CASSLAYGERGNEQFF. As DNA, the CDR3 is TGTGCCAGCAGCTTAGCGTATGGGGAGAGAGGGAATGAGCAGTTCTTC.

V is TRBV5-1 and J is TRBJ2-3, with 10 nucleotides matching TRBD2. There are 15 residues in the CDR3. Germline V CDR1 and CDR2: SGHRS, YFSETQ. Trimming at V came to 4 bases and at J to 4 bases, leaving 6 bases not matched to a gene. The CDR3 protein is CASSDTSGVADTQYF. In nucleotides, the CDR3 is TGCGCCAGCAGCGACACTAGCGGGGTTGCAGATACGCAGTATTTT.

The chain joins TRBV5-1 to TRBJ1-1; D possibly corresponds to TRBD1 (6 bases). With 1 base removed from V and 2 bases from J, the gap between germline ends came to 18 bases. From germline, CDR1 is SGHRS and CDR2 YFSETQ. The CDR3 sequence is 17 residues long. Written as DNA, the CDR3 is TGCGCCAGCAGCTTGCCCTTAGGACAGCAGCTCAACACTGAAGCTTTCTTT. Amino acid sequence: CASSLPLGQQLNTEAFF.

The chain uses TRBV27 and TRBJ2-7; TRBD1 agrees at 9 bases. CDR1 is MNHEY, CDR2 SMNVEV, per germline (reference sequence). The CDR3 totals 15 residues. The ends lost 4 bases at V and 1 base at J; junction bases unmatched: 5. The chain's CDR3 is CASSSGTGSSYEQYF. Here the CDR3 DNA reads TGTGCCAGCAGTTCCGGGACAGGGAGTTCCTACGAGCAGTACTTC.

The chain joins TRBV3-1 (or the pseudogene TRBV3-2) to TRBJ1-2, with 7 bases aligning to TRBD1. After removal of 5 bases from V and 5 bases from J, the junction contained 11 bases not matched to a gene. This CDR3 contains 15 residues. The germline gives CDR1 LGHDT, CDR2 YNNKEL (reference sequence). The DNA for the CDR3 is TGTGCCAGCAGCAACAGACAGGGAAGAGTGTATGGCTACACCTTC. It specifies CASSNRQGRVYGYTF.

The chain is built from TRBV20-1 and TRBJ2-7; D perhaps matches TRBD1 (5 bases). Germline lookup yields CDR1 DFQATT and CDR2 SNEGSKA (reference sequence). V dropped 3 bases and J dropped 3 bases, with 33 bases sitting between them. This CDR3 is built from 20 residues. CDR3 nucleotide sequence: TGCAGTGCTAGTCCCCGCCAGGGTTTCGAGGTAGTAATCCCCCTCTACGAGCAGTACTTC. Encoded protein: CSASPRQGFEVVIPLYEQYF.

On this clone: The same CDR3 can be traced to other DNA sequences in this sample. This sequence joins TRBV5-1 and TRBJ1-2; no reliable D call. This CDR3 region has 13 residues. Between the trimmed V and J ends, which lost 0 bases and 4 bases, there was a span of 7 bases. From germline, CDR1 is SGHRS and CDR2 YFSETQ. CDR3 region: CASSLGAIYGYTF. In DNA form, the CDR3 reads TGCGCCAGCAGCTTGGGGGCAATCTATGGCTACACCTTC. Supplemented by reference TRBV5-1 and TRBJ1-2, the full variable domain reads KAGVTQTPRYLIKTRGQQVTLSCSPISGHRSVSWYQQTPGQGLQFLFEYFSETQRNKGNFPGRFSGRQFSNSRSEMNVSTLELGDSALYLCASSLGAIYGYTFGSGTRLTVV.

The rearrangement joins TRBV27 to TRBJ1-1; no definite D call. This CDR3 is 13 amino acids long. V was cut by 4 bases and J by 2 bases, with 8 bases left in between. Per the germline V gene, CDR1 is MNHEY and CDR2 is SMNVEV (reference sequence). CDR3 bases: TGTGCCAGCAGTTCCACAGAAAACACTGAAGCTTTCTTT. It translates to CASSSTENTEAFF.

The gene calls are TRBV19 and TRBJ1-1, with TRBD1 matching 8 bases. V was clipped by 7 bases and J by 3 bases; unmatched bases: 7. Germline V gene sequence: CDR1 LNHDA, CDR2 SQIVND (reference sequence). The CDR3 loop spans 14 amino acids. The CDR3 bases are TGTGCCAGTAAGCCAGGGGGCGCGTACACTGAAGCTTTCTTT. It translates to CASKPGGAYTEAFF.

This chain uses TRBV5-1 with TRBJ2-6; D might be TRBD1 (5 bases). This CDR3 is built from 15 residues. The V gene lost 0 bases and the J gene lost 2 bases, with 6 bases spanning the gap. Germline loops: CDR1 SGHRS, CDR2 YFSETQ. The CDR3 nucleotides are TGCGCCAGCAGCTTGGAGGGGACTGGGGCCAACGTCCTGACTTTC. This sequence encodes CASSLEGTGANVLTF.

The chain employs TRBV6-5 and TRBJ2-2, with 8 bases matching TRBD1. The CDR3 covers 14 residues. Trimming at V came to 7 bases and at J to 4 bases, leaving 5 bases not matched to a gene. Germline assignment: CDR1 MNHEY and CDR2 SVGAGI. In DNA form, the CDR3 reads TGTGCCAGCAACCTACAGGGGGTCACCGGGGAGCTGTTTTTT. Amino acid sequence: CASNLQGVTGELFF.

This clone was observed once. The sample has other DNA sequences that encode this CDR3 too. The rearrangement links TRBV30 to TRBJ2-7, with D tentatively TRBD1 (5 bases). The CDR3 runs 15 residues. Trimming cost V 0 bases and J 2 bases, with 14 bases left between them. Looked up from germline, CDR1 is GTSNPN and CDR2 is SVGIG (reference sequence). CDR3 protein: CAWSVVGDRAYEQYF. CDR3 DNA: TGTGCCTGGAGTGTAGTGGGTGACAGAGCCTACGAGCAGTACTTC. The complete variable domain, with remaining parts taken from reference TRBV30 and TRBJ2-7, reads SQTIHQWPATLVQPVGSPLSLECTVEGTSNPNLYWYRQAAGRGLQLLFYSVGIGQISSEVPQNLSASRPQDRQFILSSKKLLLSDSGFYLCAWSVVGDRAYEQYFGPGTRLTVT.

This chain joins TRBV5-1 and TRBJ2-2; the D is unclear. Germline loops: CDR1 SGHRS, CDR2 YFSETQ. Trimming removed 2 bases at V and 0 bases at J, with 11 bases between. This CDR3 region has 16 residues. As DNA, the CDR3 is TGCGCCAGCAGCTTTAACCCAGGCTCGAACACCGGGGAGCTGTTTTTT. Its translation: CASSFNPGSNTGELFF.

The chain combines TRBV19 with TRBJ2-5; D is ambiguous. CDR1 and CDR2 from the germline V gene are LNHDA and SQIVND (reference sequence). This CDR3 has 11 residues. V was clipped by 3 bases and J by 5 bases, with 4 bases between them. The DNA of the CDR3 is TGTGCCAGTAGTATTATGGAGACCCAGTACTTC. This encodes CASSIMETQYF. Complete variable domain (other parts from reference TRBV19 and TRBJ2-5): DGGITQSPKYLFRKEGQNVTLSCEQNLNHDAMYWYRQDPGQGLRLIYYSQIVNDFQKGDIAEGYSVSREKKESFPLTVTSAQKNPTAFYLCASSIMETQYFGPGTRLLVL.